What follows is one T cell receptor beta chain and its context. V lost 10 bases to trimming and J lost 9 bases; unmatched junction nucleotides: 17. Germline V CDR1 and CDR2: ENHRY, SYGVKD. This CDR3 is built from 14 residues. PCR involved 60 Vbeta and 13 Jbeta primers. Per the authors' pipeline: An analysis that came later counted some 85 million unique TCR beta chains, roughly 11 million shared. The table came from immunoSEQ multiplex PCR; TCRdb's copy has only in-frame clones and leaves some out. V and J calls plus clone size are reproduced from that table; the DNA served to infer D and trimming. The sample carries 60,000 to 85,000 clones, about 70% recorded once. The data are from a study of cytomegalovirus exposure and HLA in healthy donors.

This chain connects TRBV10-3 to TRBJ1-2, with 7 bases identical to TRBD1. The clonotype comes from a male donor in good health and CMV-seropositive. The sequenced material came from PBMCs. The CDR3 DNA is TGTGCCACCGGAACTACAGGGGCCGCGGCCAGCTACACCTTC. Its protein is CATGTTGAAASYTF.